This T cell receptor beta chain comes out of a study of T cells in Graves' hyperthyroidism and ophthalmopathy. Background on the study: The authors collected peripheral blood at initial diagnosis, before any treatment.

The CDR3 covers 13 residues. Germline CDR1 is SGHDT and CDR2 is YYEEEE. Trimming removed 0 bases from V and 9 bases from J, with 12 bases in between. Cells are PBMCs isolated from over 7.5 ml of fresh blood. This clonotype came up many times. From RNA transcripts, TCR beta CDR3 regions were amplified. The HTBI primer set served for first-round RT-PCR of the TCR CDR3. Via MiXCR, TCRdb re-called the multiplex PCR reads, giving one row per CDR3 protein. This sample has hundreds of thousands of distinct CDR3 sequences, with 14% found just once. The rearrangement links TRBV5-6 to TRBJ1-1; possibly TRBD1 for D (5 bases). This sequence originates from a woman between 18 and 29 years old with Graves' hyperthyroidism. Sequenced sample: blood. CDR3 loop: CASSLVSDRKAFF. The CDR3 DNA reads TGTGCCAGCAGCTTGGTCTCCGACAGAAAAGCTTTCTTT.